These 14 T cell receptor beta chains share one sample of origin, sequenced in a study of identical twins (dated by TCRdb to the mid-2010s). The library was produced with 5' RACE. The sequencer was an Illumina HiSeq 2000. TCRdb reran the public reads through fastp at Q25 and MiXCR, keeping productive beta chains. Each CDR3 protein gets just one entry, which takes the most common genes and DNA from the rows behind it. The sample table shows roughly 350,000 distinct CDR3 sequences, and 9% to 15% are seen once. The ten largest clones take up 7.2% of the sample. These data also formed part of another study, on yellow fever vaccine responses in identical twins.

Sequencing was done on a sample of CD8+ T cells sorted from blood. The origin of the receptors is a young woman in good health.

The chain carries TRBV9 and TRBJ2-2; TRBD2 agrees at 10 bases. Losses at the gene ends were 4 bases for V and 3 bases for J; bases not matched to a gene: 12. Germline CDR1 and CDR2: SGDLS and YYNGEE. This CDR3 contains 18 residues. The CDR3: CASSLRRSGTSDTGELFF. DNA of the CDR3: TGTGCCAGCAGCCTACGACGGTCCGGGACTAGCGACACCGGGGAGCTGTTTTTT.

This clonotype has more than one count but fewer than ten. CDR3 protein: CASSSTSGYNEQFF. The CDR3 DNA reads as TGTGCCAGCAGCTCAACCTCCGGTTACAATGAGCAGTTCTTC. The chain employs TRBV7-8 and TRBJ2-1; D gene unclear. Germline V gene lookup returns CDR1 SGHVS and CDR2 FQNEAQ. Trimming pared 4 bases from V and 4 bases from J, leaving 11 bases between. The CDR3 length is 14 residues. The full variable domain, in which reference TRBV7-8 and TRBJ2-1 provide the parts outside the CDR3, is GAGVSQSPRYKVAKRGQDVALRCDPISGHVSLFWYQQALGQGPEFLTYFQNEAQLDKSGLPSDRFFAERPEGSVSTLKIQRTQQEDSAVYLCASSSTSGYNEQFFGPGTRLTVL.

About this clonotype: Given a much more abundant clone one base away, this may be a read error. This rearrangement joins TRBV12-3 or TRBV12-4 to TRBJ2-7; D tentatively reads TRBD1 or TRBD2 (6 bases each). V lost 6 bases to trimming and J lost 6 bases, with 15 bases between them. CDR3 length: 13 residues. The CDR3 reads CASRFSRGGEQYF. The CDR3 region has the DNA TGTGCCAGCAGGTTTTCCAGGGGAGGCGAGCAGTACTTC.

The chain couples TRBV20-1 to TRBJ2-3; 9 bases are a match to TRBD2. The CDR3 extends over 14 amino acids. The germline V gene encodes CDR1 DFQATT and CDR2 SNEGSKA (reference sequence). With 4 bases clipped from V and 1 base from J, the junction kept 3 bases outside the gene matches. As DNA, the CDR3 is TGCAGTGCTACAAGACTAGCGGGCACAGATACGCAGTATTTT. Encoded protein: CSATRLAGTDTQYF.

This chain connects TRBV28 to TRBJ2-3; 8 nucleotides align to TRBD2. Germline-derived CDR1 and CDR2 are MDHEN and SYDVKM. V shed 1 base, J shed 2 bases, and the junction held 2 bases outside the gene matches. This CDR3 comprises 15 residues. In nucleotides, the CDR3 is TGTGCCAGCAGTTTATCGGGAGGGCCCACAGATACGCAGTATTTT. Translating gives CASSLSGGPTDTQYF.

The chain couples TRBV6-1 to TRBJ1-5; 7 bases align to TRBD1. Germline lookup yields CDR1 MNHNS and CDR2 SASEGT. The CDR3 totals 17 residues. J gave up 1 base and V 0 bases, and 6 bases lay outside the gene matches. CDR3 bases: TGTGCCAGCAGTGAAGCGCTGTGGGGACAGAGCAATCAGCCCCAGCATTTT. Residues: CASSEALWGQSNQPQHF.

This clonotype appeared a few times. This sequence joins TRBV28 and TRBJ2-5, with D perhaps assigned TRBD1 or TRBD2 (6 bases each). This CDR3 is 15 amino acids long. V lost 6 bases and J 4 bases, leaving 18 bases between the germline ends. Germline V CDR1 and CDR2: MDHEN, SYDVKM. The CDR3 spells CASRGGREVGETQYF. As DNA, the CDR3 is TGTGCCAGCAGGGGGGGCAGGGAGGTTGGAGAGACCCAGTACTTC.

This clonotype was seen repeatedly, ten times or more. The rearrangement joins TRBV6-5 to TRBJ2-1; 8 bases match TRBD1. Looked up from germline, CDR1 is MNHEY and CDR2 is SVGAGI. J gave up 3 bases and V 5 bases, and 3 bases lay outside the gene matches. This CDR3 contains 14 residues. The CDR3 loop is CASSPDRVYNEQFF. CDR3 DNA: TGTGCCAGCAGTCCGGACAGGGTCTACAATGAGCAGTTCTTC.

This clonotype was seen many times. The chain employs TRBV4-1 and TRBJ1-3; a weak D match, TRBD1 (5 bases). Trimming removed 0 bases at V and 4 bases at J, with 16 bases between. Germline V gives CDR1 MGHRA, CDR2 YSYEKL. The CDR3 runs to 17 residues. The CDR3 nucleotides are TGCGCCAGCAGCCAAGATCACTCCGACAGAATCGGAAACACCATATATTTT. Residues: CASSQDHSDRIGNTIYF.

This chain connects TRBV27 to TRBJ1-6, with 7 bases lining up with TRBD1. V was pared by 6 bases and J by 7 bases, with 12 bases of the junction left unmatched. CDR1 and CDR2 from the germline V gene are MNHEY and SMNVEV (reference sequence). The CDR3 is 16 amino acids. CDR3 DNA: TGTGCCAGCAGGGGAATGACAGGGAATAGGAATTCACCCCTCCACTTT. It is translated as CASRGMTGNRNSPLHF.

This clonotype was seen repeatedly, ten times or more. V gene TRBV12-3 or TRBV12-4 combines with J gene TRBJ1-1, with 8 bases that match TRBD1. The CDR3 is made up of 15 amino acids. The J segment lost 1 base and the V segment lost 5 bases, leaving 6 bases of the junction unmatched. The CDR3 sequence is CASSPWDRRNTEAFF. In nucleotides, the CDR3 is TGTGCCAGCAGTCCTTGGGACAGGAGGAACACTGAAGCTTTCTTT.

The V and J genes are TRBV4-2 and TRBJ2-1; 10 nucleotides line up with TRBD2. This CDR3 comprises 16 residues. Germline CDR1 LGHNA, CDR2 YNFKEQ. V lost 0 bases and J lost 9; bases outside the gene matches: 8. In DNA, the CDR3 is TGTGCCAGCAGCCAAGAGGGGGCTAGCGGGAGTCGTGAGCAGTTCTTC. Encoded protein: CASSQEGASGSREQFF.

This clonotype was found a few times. The genes are TRBV2 and TRBJ1-6, with D maybe TRBD1 (5 bases). The length of the CDR3 is 14 residues. Germline loops: CDR1 SNHLY, CDR2 FYNNEI. V was shortened by 6 bases and J by 6 bases, with 12 bases between the two germline ends. The CDR3: CASRDGDFNSPLHF. In nucleotides, the CDR3 is TGTGCCAGCAGGGATGGGGACTTTAATTCACCCCTCCACTTT.

The V and J genes are TRBV5-6 and TRBJ2-7; TRBD2 is a possible D gene (8 bases). CDR1 is SGHDT and CDR2 is YYEEEE in the germline V gene. There are 16 residues in the CDR3. The V gene lost 4 bases and the J gene lost 0 bases, with 17 bases spanning the gap. The CDR3 loop reads CASSTGGGQRSYEQYV. The CDR3 DNA is TGTGCCAGCAGCACCGGGGGGGGACAGCGCTCCTACGAGCAGTACGTC.